This T cell receptor (beta chain) was documented in a study of T cell clonality in common variable immunodeficiency. This clone was observed at least ten times. Antigen unknown. Coverage ceases 3 residues before the CDR3 finishes, and the germline J gene fills in the end. Most patients and controls had Caucasian heritage. Study-wide points: CVID patient heterogeneity limited repertoire-clinical complication correlations. TCRbeta clonality was increased in CVID versus healthy controls.

The method was immunoSEQ multiplex PCR; TCRdb's version includes in-frame clones alone and lacks a portion of them. The sample offers fewer than 75,000 clones and no singletons, the top ten holding around 1.7%. V was clipped by 8 bases and J by 4 bases; unmatched bases: 13. CDR1 LNHDA and CDR2 SQIVND come from the germline V gene (reference sequence). The length of the CDR3 is 16 residues. The receptor was isolated from a person aged 18 to 75 in good health. The sequenced material came from peripheral blood mononuclear cells. The rearrangement joins TRBV19 to TRBJ2-2; TRBD2 matches 7 bases. Incomplete CDR3 DNA: TGTGCCAGTCCCCAGGTGGCTAGCGGAGGCACCGGGGAG. It yields the protein CASPQVASGGTGE. The complete CDR3 protein is CASPQVASGGTGELFF.